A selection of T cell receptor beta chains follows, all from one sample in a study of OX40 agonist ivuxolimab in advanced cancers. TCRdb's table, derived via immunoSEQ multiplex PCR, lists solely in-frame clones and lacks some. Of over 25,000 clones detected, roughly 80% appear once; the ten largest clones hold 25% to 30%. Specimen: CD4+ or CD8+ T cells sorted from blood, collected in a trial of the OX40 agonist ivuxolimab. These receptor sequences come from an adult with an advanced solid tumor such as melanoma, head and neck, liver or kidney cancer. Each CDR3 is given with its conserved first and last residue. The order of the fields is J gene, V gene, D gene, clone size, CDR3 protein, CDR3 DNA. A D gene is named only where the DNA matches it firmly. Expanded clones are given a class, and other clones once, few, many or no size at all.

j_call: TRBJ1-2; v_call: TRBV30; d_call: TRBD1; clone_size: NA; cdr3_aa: CAWSVSGGFGYTF; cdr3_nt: TGTGCCTGGAGTGTATCAGGGGGCTTTGGCTACACCTTC
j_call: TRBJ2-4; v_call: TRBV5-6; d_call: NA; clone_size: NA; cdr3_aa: CTSSLSGGIAKNIQYF; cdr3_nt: TGTACCAGCAGCTTGTCCGGGGGCATAGCCAAAAACATTCAGTACTTC
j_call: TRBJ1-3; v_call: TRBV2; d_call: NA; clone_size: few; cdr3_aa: CASSEVPGWGNTIYF; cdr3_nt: TGTGCCAGCAGTGAAGTGCCAGGGTGGGGAAACACCATATATTTT
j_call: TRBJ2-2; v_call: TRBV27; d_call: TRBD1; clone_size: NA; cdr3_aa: CASSFGTGTNTGELFF; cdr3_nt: TGTGCCAGCAGTTTTGGGACAGGGACTAACACCGGGGAGCTGTTTTTT
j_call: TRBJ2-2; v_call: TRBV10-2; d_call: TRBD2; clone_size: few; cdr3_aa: CASSDLAEYTGELFF; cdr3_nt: TGCGCCAGCAGTGACCTAGCGGAGTACACCGGGGAGCTGTTTTTT
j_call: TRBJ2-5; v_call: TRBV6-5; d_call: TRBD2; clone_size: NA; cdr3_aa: CASRGSGNQETQYF; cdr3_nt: TGTGCCAGCAGAGGGAGCGGGAACCAAGAGACCCAGTACTTC
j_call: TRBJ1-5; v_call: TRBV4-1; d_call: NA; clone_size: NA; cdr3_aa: CASSQVTGSNQPQHF; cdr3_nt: TGCGCCAGCAGCCAAGTTACAGGAAGCAATCAGCCCCAGCATTTT
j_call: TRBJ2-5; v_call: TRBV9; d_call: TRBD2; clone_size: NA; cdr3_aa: CASSVGGGQRETQYF; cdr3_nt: TGTGCCAGCAGCGTCGGGGGAGGGCAGAGGGAGACCCAGTACTTC
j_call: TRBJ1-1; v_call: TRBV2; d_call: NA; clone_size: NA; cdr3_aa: CASASPGAVTEAFF; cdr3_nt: TGTGCCAGCGCGAGTCCAGGGGCGGTTACTGAAGCTTTCTTT
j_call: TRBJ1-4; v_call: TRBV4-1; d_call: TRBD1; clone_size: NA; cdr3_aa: CASSPWVQGAFANEKLFF; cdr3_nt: TGCGCCAGCAGCCCATGGGTGCAGGGGGCGTTCGCTAATGAAAAACTGTTTTTT
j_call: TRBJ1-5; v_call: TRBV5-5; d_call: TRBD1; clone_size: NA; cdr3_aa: CASSLGQGYSQPQHF; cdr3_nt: TGTGCCAGCAGCTTGGGACAGGGTTATAGTCAGCCCCAGCATTTT
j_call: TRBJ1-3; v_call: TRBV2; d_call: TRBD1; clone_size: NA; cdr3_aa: CASSEAVGQYSGNTIYF; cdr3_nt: TGTGCCAGCAGTGAAGCGGTGGGACAGTACTCTGGAAACACCATATATTTT
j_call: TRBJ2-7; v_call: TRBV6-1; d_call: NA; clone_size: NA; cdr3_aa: CASSWTGRAYEQYF; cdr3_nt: TGTGCCAGCAGCTGGACAGGGAGGGCCTACGAGCAGTACTTC
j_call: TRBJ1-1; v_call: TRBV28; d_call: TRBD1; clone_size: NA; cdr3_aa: CASRQILGTGNTEAFF; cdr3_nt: TGTGCCAGCAGACAGATCCTCGGGACAGGGAACACTGAAGCTTTCTTT
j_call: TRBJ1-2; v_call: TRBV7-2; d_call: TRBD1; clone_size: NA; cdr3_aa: CASSSIPGQGIGYTF; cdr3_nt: TGTGCCAGCAGCTCCATCCCGGGACAGGGGATCGGCTACACCTTC
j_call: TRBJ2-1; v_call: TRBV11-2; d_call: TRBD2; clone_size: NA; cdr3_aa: CASSLAWTSEFNEQFF; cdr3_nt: TGTGCCAGCAGCTTAGCATGGACTAGCGAGTTCAATGAGCAGTTCTTC
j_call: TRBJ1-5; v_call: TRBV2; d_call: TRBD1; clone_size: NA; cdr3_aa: CASSDWDREGQPQHF; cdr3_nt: TGTGCCAGCAGTGACTGGGACAGGGAAGGTCAGCCCCAGCATTTT
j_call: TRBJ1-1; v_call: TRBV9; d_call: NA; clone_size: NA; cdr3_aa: CASSPRFDGEAFF; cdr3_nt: TGTGCCAGCAGCCCAAGATTCGACGGTGAAGCTTTCTTT
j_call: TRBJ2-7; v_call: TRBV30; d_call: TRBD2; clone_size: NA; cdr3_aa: CAGHPGPGAIAGVYEQYF; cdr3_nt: TGTGCCGGCCACCCCGGGCCGGGGGCGATAGCGGGAGTCTACGAGCAGTACTTC
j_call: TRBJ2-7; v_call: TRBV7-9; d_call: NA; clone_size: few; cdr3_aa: CASSETGRQIYEQYF; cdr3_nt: TGTGCCAGCAGCGAGACAGGGAGGCAAATCTACGAGCAGTACTTC
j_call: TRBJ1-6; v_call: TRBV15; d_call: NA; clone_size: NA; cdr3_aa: CATSRVGGGNSPLHF; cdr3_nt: TGTGCCACCAGCAGAGTTGGCGGAGGGAATTCACCCCTCCACTTT
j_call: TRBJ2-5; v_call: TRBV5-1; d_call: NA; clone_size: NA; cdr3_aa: CASSLWGIDEETQYF; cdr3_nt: TGCGCCAGCAGCTTGTGGGGGATTGATGAGGAGACCCAGTACTTC
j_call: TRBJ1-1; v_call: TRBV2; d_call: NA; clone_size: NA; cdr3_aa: CASSDIGSEAFF; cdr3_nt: TGTGCCAGCAGTGACATTGGTTCTGAAGCTTTCTTT